A single sample is the source of the 17 T cell receptor beta chains below, sequenced in a study of control samples from healthy donors and cancer patients. Assay used: immunoSEQ multiplex PCR; TCRdb lists only in-frame clones, some missing. The table shows about 83,000 clones, with roughly 91% occurring only once. Sequencing was done on a sample of blood. Source of these receptors: a man between 45 and 60 years old in good health.

V gene TRBV5-1 combines with J gene TRBJ2-4; either TRBD1 or TRBD2 may fit D (5 bases each). CDR3 size: 14 residues. Germline CDR1 reads SGHRS; CDR2 reads YFSETQ. The V and J ends lost 1 base and 8 bases respectively, with 13 bases between them. CDR3 in amino acids: CASSLTREGHIQYF. The CDR3 DNA is TGCGCCAGCAGCTTGACGAGAGAGGGGCACATTCAGTACTTC.

This clone was observed a single time. CDR3 DNA: TGTGCCACCAGTGATAGCCAGGACTACGAGCAGTACTTC. Amino acid sequence: CATSDSQDYEQYF. The V gene is TRBV24-1, the J gene TRBJ2-7; unclear D gene. Germline values: CDR1 KGHDR, CDR2 SFDVKD. V lost 3 bases and J lost 3, with 8 bases in between. CDR3 length: 13 residues.

The J gene is TRBJ1-5, the V gene TRBV2, with D possibly TRBD1 on 5 matching bases. Germline-derived CDR1 and CDR2 are SNHLY and FYNNEI. The CDR3 consists of 15 residues. Trimming cost V 4 bases and J 5 bases, with 15 bases left between them. The CDR3 DNA reads as TGTGCCAGCAGTGTATCCAGGGAGGAGGATCAGCCCCAGCATTTT. It specifies CASSVSREEDQPQHF.

The chain employs TRBV18 and TRBJ2-3; 7 bases align to TRBD1. CDR1 and CDR2 from the germline V gene are KGHSH and LQKENI. The CDR3 spans 14 residues. V was clipped by 3 bases and J by 4 bases; unmatched bases: 4. CDR3: CASSPTGVADTQYF. CDR3 coding DNA: TGTGCCAGCTCACCCACAGGGGTGGCAGATACGCAGTATTTT.

There are a few counts of this clone. The V and J genes are TRBV6-5 and TRBJ1-4, with D perhaps matching TRBD1 (5 bases). The CDR3 has 15 amino acids. Trimming removed 0 bases at V and 4 bases at J, with 9 bases between. Looked up from germline, CDR1 is MNHEY and CDR2 is SVGAGI. CDR3 nucleotides: TGTGCCAGCAGTTACTCGACAGCTAATAATGAAAAACTGTTTTTT. Its protein product is CASSYSTANNEKLFF.

The V gene is TRBV4-1, the J gene TRBJ2-7; D may be TRBD2 (6 bases). The germline V and J ends were trimmed by 1 base and 2 bases, with 18 bases remaining between them. CDR1 and CDR2 from the germline V gene are MGHRA and YSYEKL. This CDR3 contains 17 residues. In nucleotides, the CDR3 is TGCGCCAGCAGCCAAGTCCCCGGGGGAAAAGGTCCCTACGAGCAGTACTTC. This codes for CASSQVPGGKGPYEQYF.

The chain has TRBV5-1 and TRBJ1-1; D not resolved. Per germline, CDR1 SGHRS and CDR2 YFSETQ. Trimming pared 0 bases from V and 2 bases from J, leaving 8 bases between. The CDR3 sequence is 14 residues long. DNA for the CDR3: TGCGCCAGCAGCTTGGAGAGGGTTAACACTGAAGCTTTCTTT. As protein: CASSLERVNTEAFF.

The rearrangement uses TRBV2 and TRBJ1-1; no firm D call. The CDR3 length is 12 residues. V was trimmed by 2 bases and J by 6 bases, leaving 7 bases between them. The germline V gene has CDR1 SNHLY and CDR2 FYNNEI. CDR3 DNA sequence: TGTGCCAGCAGTGAATCAGGTCCTGAAGCTTTCTTT. Amino acid sequence: CASSESGPEAFF.

The genes are TRBV2 and TRBJ2-3; D is unresolved. V was cut by 6 bases and J by 6 bases, with 7 bases left in between. This CDR3 contains 11 residues. Germline loops: CDR1 SNHLY, CDR2 FYNNEI. CDR3: CASREKDTQYF. Written as DNA, the CDR3 is TGTGCCAGCAGGGAGAAGGATACGCAGTATTTT.

The V gene is TRBV24-1, the J gene TRBJ1-2; D is undetermined. Germline V gene data show CDR1 as KGHDR and CDR2 as SFDVKD. The CDR3 sequence is 12 residues long. Trimming stripped 2 bases from V and 4 bases from J, with 4 bases between. The CDR3, as DNA: TGTGCCACCAGTGATTCGATCTATGGCTACACCTTC. Protein: CATSDSIYGYTF.

The chain recombines TRBV2 with TRBJ1-2; 9 bases map to TRBD1. The CDR3 spans 15 residues. Germline V gives CDR1 SNHLY, CDR2 FYNNEI. V trimming: 4 bases; J trimming: 4 bases; junction bases outside the gene matches: 7. The CDR3 nucleotides are TGTGCCAGCAGTGTGTACAGGGGGCGAGGCTATGGCTACACCTTC. Translating gives CASSVYRGRGYGYTF.

The gene calls are TRBV2 and TRBJ2-5, with 7 bases matching TRBD1. The CDR3 extends over 13 amino acids. V was clipped by 4 bases and J by 5 bases; unmatched bases: 4. Germline CDR1 is SNHLY and CDR2 is FYNNEI. The CDR3 reads CASSGQGWETQYF. The CDR3 DNA sequence: TGTGCCAGCAGTGGACAGGGTTGGGAGACCCAGTACTTC.

This chain joins TRBV10-1 and TRBJ2-1, with 11 positions matching TRBD2. V lost 5 bases and J lost 9; bases outside the gene matches: 6. This CDR3 comprises 14 residues. Germline CDR1 and CDR2: WNHNN and SYGVQD (reference sequence). This CDR3 is CASSLTSGGSEQFF. The CDR3, as DNA: TGCGCCAGCAGTCTAACTAGCGGGGGTTCTGAGCAGTTCTTC.

The chain couples TRBV19 to TRBJ1-1; D call uncertain. CDR3 length equals 11 residues. The V gene lost 7 bases and the J gene lost 6 bases, with 9 bases spanning the gap. The germline CDR1 and CDR2 sequences are LNHDA and SQIVND (reference sequence). CDR3 coding DNA: TGTGCCAGTAAAGAGGGCCCTGAAGCTTTCTTT. Residues: CASKEGPEAFF.

This chain links TRBV7-9 with TRBJ1-4, with D unresolved. This CDR3 has 15 residues. The V end lost 3 bases, the J end lost 8 bases, and 16 bases lay between the germline ends. Germline V gives CDR1 SEHNR, CDR2 FQNEAQ (reference sequence). The CDR3 nucleotides are TGTGCCAGCAGCTTGATATCCCGGGGTTGGGAAAAACTGTTTTTT. It specifies CASSLISRGWEKLFF.

The rearrangement links TRBV29-1 to TRBJ2-3, with 7 nucleotides matching TRBD1. Unmatched junction bases numbered 14, after V lost 7 bases and J lost 4 bases. In germline, CDR1 is SQVTM, CDR2 ANQGSEA. This CDR3 has 15 residues. The CDR3: CSGSGTAGLPDTQYF. DNA of the CDR3: TGCAGCGGCTCCGGGACAGCCGGCCTCCCAGATACGCAGTATTTT.

The rearrangement uses TRBV27 and TRBJ1-1; weak D call: TRBD1 (6 bases). This CDR3 comprises 14 residues. The germline V gene has CDR1 MNHEY and CDR2 SMNVEV (reference sequence). Trimming took 5 bases from V and 1 from J, leaving 11 bases between them. Here the CDR3 DNA reads TGTGCCAGCAGTGCACACAGGGAGAACACTGAAGCTTTCTTT. It translates to CASSAHRENTEAFF.